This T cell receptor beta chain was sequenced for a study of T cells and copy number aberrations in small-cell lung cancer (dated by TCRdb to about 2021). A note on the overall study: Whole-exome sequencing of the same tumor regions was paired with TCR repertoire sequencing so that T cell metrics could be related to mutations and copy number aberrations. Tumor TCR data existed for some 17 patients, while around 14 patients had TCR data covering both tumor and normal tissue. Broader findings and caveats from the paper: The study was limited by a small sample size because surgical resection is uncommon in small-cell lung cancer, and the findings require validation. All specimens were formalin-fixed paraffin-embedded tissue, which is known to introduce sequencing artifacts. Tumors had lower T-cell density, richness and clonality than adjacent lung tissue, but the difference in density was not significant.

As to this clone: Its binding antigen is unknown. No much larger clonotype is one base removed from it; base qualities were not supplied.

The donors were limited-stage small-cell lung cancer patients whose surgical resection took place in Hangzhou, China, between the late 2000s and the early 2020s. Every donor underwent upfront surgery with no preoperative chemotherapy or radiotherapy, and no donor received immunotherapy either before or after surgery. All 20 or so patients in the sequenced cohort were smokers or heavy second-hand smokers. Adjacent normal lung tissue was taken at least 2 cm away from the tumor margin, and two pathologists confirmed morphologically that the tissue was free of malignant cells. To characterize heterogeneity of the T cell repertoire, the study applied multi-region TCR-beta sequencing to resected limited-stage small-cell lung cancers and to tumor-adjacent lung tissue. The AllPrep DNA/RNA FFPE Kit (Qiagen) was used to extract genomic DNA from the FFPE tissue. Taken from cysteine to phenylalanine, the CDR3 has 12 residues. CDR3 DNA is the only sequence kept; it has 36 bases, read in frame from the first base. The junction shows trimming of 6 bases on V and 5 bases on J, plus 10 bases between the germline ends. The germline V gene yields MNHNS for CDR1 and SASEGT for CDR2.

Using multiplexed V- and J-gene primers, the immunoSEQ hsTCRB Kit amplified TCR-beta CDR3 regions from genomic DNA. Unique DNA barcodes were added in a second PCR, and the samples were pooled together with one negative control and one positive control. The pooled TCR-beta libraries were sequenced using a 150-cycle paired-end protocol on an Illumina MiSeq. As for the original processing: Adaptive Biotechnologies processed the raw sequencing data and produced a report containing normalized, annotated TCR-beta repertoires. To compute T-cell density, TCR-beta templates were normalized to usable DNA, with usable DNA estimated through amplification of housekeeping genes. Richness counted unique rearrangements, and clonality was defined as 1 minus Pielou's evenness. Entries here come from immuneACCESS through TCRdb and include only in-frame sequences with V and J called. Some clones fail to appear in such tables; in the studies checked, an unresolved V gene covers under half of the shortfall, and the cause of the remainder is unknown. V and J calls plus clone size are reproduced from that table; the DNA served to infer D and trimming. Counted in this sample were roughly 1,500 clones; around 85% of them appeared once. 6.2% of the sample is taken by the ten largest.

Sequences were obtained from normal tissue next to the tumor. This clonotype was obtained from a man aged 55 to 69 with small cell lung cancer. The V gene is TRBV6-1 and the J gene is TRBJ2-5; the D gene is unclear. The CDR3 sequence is CASRADPETQYF. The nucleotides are TGTGCCAGCAGGGCGGACCCGGAGACCCAGTACTTC.